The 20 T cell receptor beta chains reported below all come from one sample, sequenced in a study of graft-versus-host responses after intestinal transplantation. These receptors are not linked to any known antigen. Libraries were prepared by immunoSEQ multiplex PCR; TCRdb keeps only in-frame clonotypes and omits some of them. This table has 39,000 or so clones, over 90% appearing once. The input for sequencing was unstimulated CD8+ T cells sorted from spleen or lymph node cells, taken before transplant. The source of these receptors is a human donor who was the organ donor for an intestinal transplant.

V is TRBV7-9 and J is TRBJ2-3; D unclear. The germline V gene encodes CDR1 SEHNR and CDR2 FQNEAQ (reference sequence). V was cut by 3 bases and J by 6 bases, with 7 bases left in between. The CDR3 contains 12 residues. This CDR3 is CASSFLIDTQYF. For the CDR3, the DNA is TGTGCCAGCAGCTTTTTGATCGATACGCAGTATTTT.

In DNA form, the CDR3 reads TGTGCCAGCAGCTCTTTCCGTTTGTTAACCTCGAACACCGGGGAGCTGTTTTTT. Translation gives CASSSFRLLTSNTGELFF. The rearrangement links TRBV7-9 to TRBJ2-2; D gene ambiguous. CDR3 length equals 18 residues. Germline CDR1 SEHNR, CDR2 FQNEAQ (reference sequence). With 4 bases removed from V and 0 bases from J, the gap between germline ends came to 18 bases.

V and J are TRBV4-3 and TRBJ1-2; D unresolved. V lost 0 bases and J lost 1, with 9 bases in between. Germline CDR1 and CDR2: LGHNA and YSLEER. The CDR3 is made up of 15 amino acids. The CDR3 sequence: CASSQDIGINYGYTF. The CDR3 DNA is TGCGCCAGCAGCCAAGATATTGGGATTAACTATGGCTACACCTTC.

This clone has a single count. The CDR3 DNA reads TGTGCCAGCAGTCCCCGGGTAGCGAGCTCCTACAATGAGCAGTTCTTC. Translating it yields CASSPRVASSYNEQFF. The chain is built from TRBV27 and TRBJ2-1; TRBD2 might be the D (5 bases). V was shortened by 5 bases and J by 0 bases, with 14 bases between the two germline ends. This CDR3 has 16 amino acids. Germline CDR1 MNHEY, CDR2 SMNVEV (reference sequence).

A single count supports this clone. The CDR3 region is CATTGGSSYEQYF. CDR3 nucleotides: TGTGCCACCACAGGGGGCAGCTCCTACGAGCAGTACTTC. The gene calls are TRBV7-8 and TRBJ2-5; 9 nucleotides line up with TRBD1. Judging by the DNA end, TRBJ2-7 fits better; the J call may be wrong. The CDR3 contains 13 residues. Germline V gene sequence: CDR1 SGHVS, CDR2 FQNEAQ.

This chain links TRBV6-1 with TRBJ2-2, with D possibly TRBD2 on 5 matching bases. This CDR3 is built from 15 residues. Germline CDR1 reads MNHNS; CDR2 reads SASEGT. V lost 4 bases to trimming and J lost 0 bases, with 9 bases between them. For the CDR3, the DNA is TGTGCCAGCAGTGGGGAGATCACGAACACCGGGGAGCTGTTTTTT. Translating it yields CASSGEITNTGELFF.

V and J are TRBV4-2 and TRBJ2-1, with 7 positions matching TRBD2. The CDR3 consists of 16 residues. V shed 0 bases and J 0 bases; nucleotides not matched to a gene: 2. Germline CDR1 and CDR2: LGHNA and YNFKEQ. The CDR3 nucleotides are TGTGCCAGCAGCCAAGATCGCGGGAGCTCCTACAATGAGCAGTTCTTC. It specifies CASSQDRGSSYNEQFF.

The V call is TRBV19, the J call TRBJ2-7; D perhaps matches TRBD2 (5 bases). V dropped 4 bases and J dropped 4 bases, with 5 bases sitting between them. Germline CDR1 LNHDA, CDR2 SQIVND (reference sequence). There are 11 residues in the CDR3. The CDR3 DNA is TGTGCCAGTAGTACGGGGTACGAGCAGTACTTC. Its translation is CASSTGYEQYF. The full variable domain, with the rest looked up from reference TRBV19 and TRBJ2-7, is DGGITQSPKYLFRKEGQNVTLSCEQNLNHDAMYWYRQDPGQGLRLIYYSQIVNDFQKGDIAEGYSVSREKKESFPLTVTSAQKNPTAFYLCASSTGYEQYFGPGTRLTVT.

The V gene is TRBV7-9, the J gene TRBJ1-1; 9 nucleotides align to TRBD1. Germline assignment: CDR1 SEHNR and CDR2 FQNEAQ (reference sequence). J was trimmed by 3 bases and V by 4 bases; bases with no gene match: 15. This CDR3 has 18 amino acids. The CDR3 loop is CASSSHTGTGILYTEAFF. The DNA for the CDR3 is TGTGCCAGCAGCTCTCATACCGGGACAGGGATTCTGTACACTGAAGCTTTCTTT.

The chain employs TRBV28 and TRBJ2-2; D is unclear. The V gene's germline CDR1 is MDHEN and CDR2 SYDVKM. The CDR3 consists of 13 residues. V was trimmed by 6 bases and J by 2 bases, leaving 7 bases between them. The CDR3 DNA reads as TGTGCCAGCAGGGCAGACAACACCGGGGAGCTGTTTTTT. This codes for CASRADNTGELFF.

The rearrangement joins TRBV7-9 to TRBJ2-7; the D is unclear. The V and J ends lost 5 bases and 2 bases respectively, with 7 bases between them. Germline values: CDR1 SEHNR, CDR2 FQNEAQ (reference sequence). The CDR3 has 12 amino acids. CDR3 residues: CASSADPYEQYF. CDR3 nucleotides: TGTGCCAGCAGCGCGGACCCCTACGAGCAGTACTTC.

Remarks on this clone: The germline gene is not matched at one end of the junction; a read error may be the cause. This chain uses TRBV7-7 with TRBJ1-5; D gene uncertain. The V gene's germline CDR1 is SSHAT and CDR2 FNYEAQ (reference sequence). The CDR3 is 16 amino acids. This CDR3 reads CASSLAIARPDQPQHF. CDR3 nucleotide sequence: TGTGCTAGCAGCTTAGCAATAGCCCGGCCCGATCAGCCCCAGCATTTT.

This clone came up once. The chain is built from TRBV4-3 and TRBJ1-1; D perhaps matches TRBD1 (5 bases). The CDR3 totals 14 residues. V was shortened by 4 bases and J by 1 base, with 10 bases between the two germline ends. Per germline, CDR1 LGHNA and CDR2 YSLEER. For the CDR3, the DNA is TGCGCCAGCAGCCCAGGGACGGGGAACACTGAAGCTTTCTTT. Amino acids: CASSPGTGNTEAFF.

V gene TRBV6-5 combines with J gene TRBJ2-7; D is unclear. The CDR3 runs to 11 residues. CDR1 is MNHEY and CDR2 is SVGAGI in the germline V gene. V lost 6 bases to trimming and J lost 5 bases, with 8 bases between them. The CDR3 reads CASSPRNEQYF. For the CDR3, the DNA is TGTGCCAGCAGCCCAAGAAACGAGCAGTACTTC.

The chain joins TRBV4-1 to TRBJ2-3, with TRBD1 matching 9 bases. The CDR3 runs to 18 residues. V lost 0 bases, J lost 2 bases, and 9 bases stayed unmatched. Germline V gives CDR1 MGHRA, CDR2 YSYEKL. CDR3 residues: CASSQDLTGGGFTDTQYF. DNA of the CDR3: TGCGCCAGCAGCCAAGATTTAACAGGGGGCGGTTTCACAGATACGCAGTATTTT.

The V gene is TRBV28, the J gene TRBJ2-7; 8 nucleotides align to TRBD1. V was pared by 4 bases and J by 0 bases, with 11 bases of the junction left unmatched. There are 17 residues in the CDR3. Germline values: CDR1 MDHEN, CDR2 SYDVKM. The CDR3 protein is CASSSTGAQGSSYEQYF. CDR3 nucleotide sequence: TGTGCCAGCAGTTCGACAGGGGCCCAAGGCAGCTCCTACGAGCAGTACTTC.

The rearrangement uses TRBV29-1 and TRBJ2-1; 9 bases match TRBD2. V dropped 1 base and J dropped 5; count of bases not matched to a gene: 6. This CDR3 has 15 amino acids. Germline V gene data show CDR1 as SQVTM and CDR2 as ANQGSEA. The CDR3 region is CSVEANGGRDNEQFF. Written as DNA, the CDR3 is TGCAGCGTTGAAGCTAACGGCGGGAGGGACAATGAGCAGTTCTTC.

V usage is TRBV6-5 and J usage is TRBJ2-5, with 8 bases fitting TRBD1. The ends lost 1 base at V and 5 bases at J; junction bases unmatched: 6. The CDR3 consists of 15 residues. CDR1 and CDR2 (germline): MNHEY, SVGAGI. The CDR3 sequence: CASSYFQGAKETQYF. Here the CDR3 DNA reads TGTGCCAGCAGTTACTTCCAGGGGGCGAAGGAGACCCAGTACTTC.

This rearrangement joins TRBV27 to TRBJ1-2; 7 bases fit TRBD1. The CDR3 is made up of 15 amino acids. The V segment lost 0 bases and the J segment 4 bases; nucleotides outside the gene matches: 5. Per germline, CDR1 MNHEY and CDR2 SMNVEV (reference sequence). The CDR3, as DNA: TGTGCCAGCAGTTTATCTCGACAGGGCTCCTATGGCTACACCTTC. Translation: CASSLSRQGSYGYTF.

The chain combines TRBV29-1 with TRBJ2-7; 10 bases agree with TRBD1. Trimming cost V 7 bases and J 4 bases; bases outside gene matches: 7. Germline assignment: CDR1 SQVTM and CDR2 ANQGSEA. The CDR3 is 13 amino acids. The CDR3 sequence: CSAGTGDDYEQYF. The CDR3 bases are TGCAGCGCCGGGACAGGGGACGATTACGAGCAGTACTTC.